Sequencing of this T cell receptor beta chain was carried out in a study of PD-1 blockade in classical Hodgkin lymphoma. Every patient had relapsed following autologous stem cell transplantation, and cohorts differed in brentuximab vedotin exposure. General study findings and limits: Similar baseline diversity was found in complete responders and newly diagnosed patients.

CDR3 length: 15 amino acids. Germline values: CDR1 MNHEY, CDR2 SVGAGI. V lost 0 bases, J lost 5 bases, and 13 bases lay in between. Profiling relied on immunoSEQ multiplex PCR, and the TCRdb table lists in-frame clones only, not all of them. The sample has over 50,000 clones, 81% seen once. On this clone itself: What it binds is not known.

V is TRBV6-5 and J is TRBJ1-2; possible D gene TRBD1, 5 bases. This clonotype was obtained from a human donor with classical Hodgkin lymphoma. Specimen: peripheral blood mononuclear cells (PBMCs), collected at baseline. The CDR3 sequence is CASSYSFTEGYGYTF. Here the CDR3 DNA reads TGTGCCAGCAGTTACTCGTTCACGGAGGGGTATGGCTACACCTTC.